The 3 T cell receptor beta chains in this list originate from one sample, sequenced in a study of OX40 agonist ivuxolimab in advanced cancers. Produced via immunoSEQ multiplex PCR; TCRdb's table is partial and in-frame only. In the table there are over 10,000 clones, nearly 85% of which are singletons. The sequenced sample was CD4+ or CD8+ T cells sorted from blood, obtained in a trial of the OX40 agonist ivuxolimab. All receptors come from an adult with an advanced solid tumor such as melanoma, head and neck, liver or kidney cancer.

This clone is labeled medium-sized. The rearrangement links TRBV7-9 to TRBJ2-7, with 8 positions matching TRBD1. Germline loops: CDR1 SEHNR, CDR2 FQNEAQ (reference sequence). This CDR3 has 18 amino acids. V gave up 4 bases and J gave up 4 bases; unmatched junction bases: 18. CDR3: CASSSLEHFQGALYEQYF. The DNA for the CDR3 is TGTGCCAGCAGCTCCCTGGAACACTTTCAGGGGGCTCTGTACGAGCAGTACTTC.

The count of this clone is one. This sequence joins TRBV5-1 and TRBJ2-7; D gene unclear. Germline loops: CDR1 SGHRS, CDR2 YFSETQ. Trimming removed 1 base from V and 0 bases from J, with 14 bases in between. The CDR3 has 16 amino acids. The CDR3, as DNA: TGCGCCAGCAGCTTGAACGGTCTCGGATACTCCTACGAGCAGTACTTC. Its translation: CASSLNGLGYSYEQYF.

V usage is TRBV19 and J usage is TRBJ2-1, with 8 positions matching TRBD1. This CDR3 has 15 residues. V lost 3 bases, J lost 5 bases, and 6 bases stayed unmatched. In germline, CDR1 is LNHDA, CDR2 SQIVND (reference sequence). CDR3: CASSIVQGADNEQFF. CDR3 DNA: TGTGCCAGTAGTATTGTGCAGGGGGCCGACAATGAGCAGTTCTTC.